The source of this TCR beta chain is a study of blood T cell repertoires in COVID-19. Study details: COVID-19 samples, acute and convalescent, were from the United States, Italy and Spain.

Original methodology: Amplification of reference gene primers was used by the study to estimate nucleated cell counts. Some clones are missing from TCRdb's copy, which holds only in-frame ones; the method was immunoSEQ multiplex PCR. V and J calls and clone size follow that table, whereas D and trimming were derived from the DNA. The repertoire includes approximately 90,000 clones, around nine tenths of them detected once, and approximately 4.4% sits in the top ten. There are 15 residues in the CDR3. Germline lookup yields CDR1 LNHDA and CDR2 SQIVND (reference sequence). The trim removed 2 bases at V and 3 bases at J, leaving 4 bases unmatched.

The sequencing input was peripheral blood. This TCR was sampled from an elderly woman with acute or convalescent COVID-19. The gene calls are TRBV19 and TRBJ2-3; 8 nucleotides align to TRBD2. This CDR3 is CASSIRLALTDTQYF. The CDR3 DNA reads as TGTGCCAGTAGTATAAGACTAGCGCTGACAGATACGCAGTATTTT.